These T cell receptor beta chains were read from a single sample in a study of OX40 agonist ivuxolimab in advanced cancers. Method: immunoSEQ multiplex PCR; TCRdb's copy keeps in-frame clones and lacks some. The sample lists roughly 79,000 clones; about nine tenths were seen once. The source was CD4+ or CD8+ T cells sorted from blood, collected in a trial of the OX40 agonist ivuxolimab. These receptors all stem from an adult with an advanced solid tumor such as melanoma, head and neck, liver or kidney cancer. The CDR3 runs from the conserved cysteine through the conserved F or W. A D gene is named only where the DNA matches it firmly. The size field is filled for only some rows; it gives once, few, many or a size class.

DNA	CDR3	V	D	size	J
TGCGCCAGCAGCCAAGATCTAGGGAGCTCTGGAAACACCATATATTTT	CASSQDLGSSGNTIYF	TRBV4-3	NA	once	TRBJ1-3
TGTGCCAGCAGCTTCCGAGGCGCCTACGAGCAGTACTTC	CASSFRGAYEQYF	TRBV7-2	NA	NA	TRBJ2-7
TGTGCCAGCAGCTTAGGGCTACTAGCGGAGGTCACAGATACGCAGTATTTT	CASSLGLLAEVTDTQYF	TRBV7-2	TRBD2	NA	TRBJ2-3
TGTGCCAGCAGCGCCGAGGGGAAAGAGACCCAGTACTTC	CASSAEGKETQYF	TRBV9	NA	NA	TRBJ2-5
TGTGCCAGCAGGCTTGGGACCCAGAACACTGAAGCTTTCTTT	CASRLGTQNTEAFF	TRBV6-1	NA	NA	TRBJ1-1
TGTGCCAGCAACTTTGGGGGACAGGGGGCGAACACCGGGGAGCTGTTTTTT	CASNFGGQGANTGELFF	TRBV5-4	TRBD1	NA	TRBJ2-2
TGTGCCAGCAGCCGAGTAGGTTCACCCCTCCACTTT	CASSRVGSPLHF	TRBV28	NA	NA	TRBJ1-6
TGTGCCAGCAGCAAAGGAACTAGCGGGGCCTACGAGCAGTACTTC	CASSKGTSGAYEQYF	TRBV7-2	TRBD2	NA	TRBJ2-7
TGTGCCAGCAATACCCGCTTCTCCTACAATGAGCAGTTCTTC	CASNTRFSYNEQFF	TRBV2	NA	NA	TRBJ2-1
TGTGCCAGCAGCTTGGTGGCTAGCGACTCCTACGAGCAGTACTTC	CASSLVASDSYEQYF	TRBV5-5	NA	NA	TRBJ2-7
TGTGCCAGCAGTTCTGGTAATGAGCAGTTCTTC	CASSSGNEQFF	TRBV11-3	NA	NA	TRBJ2-1
TGCGCCAGCAGCCAAGATTTTGGAGACAGGGGCACAGATACGCAGTATTTT	CASSQDFGDRGTDTQYF	TRBV4-3	TRBD1	NA	TRBJ2-3
TGTGCCAGCAGCGCGGGACTCAAAGGCGGTAGCAATCAGCCCCAGCATTTT	CASSAGLKGGSNQPQHF	TRBV5-6	NA	NA	TRBJ1-5
TGTGCCAGCAGCTTAGACAGGGGTGAGAGCTACACCTTC	CASSLDRGESYTF	TRBV7-8	TRBD1	NA	TRBJ1-2
TGCGCCAGCAGCCAGGCCCCGAGTAGGGCAGATACGCAGTATTTT	CASSQAPSRADTQYF	TRBV5-1	NA	NA	TRBJ2-3
TGTGCCAGCAGCCCCCTTAGCGGTCGCACAGATACGCAGTATTTT	CASSPLSGRTDTQYF	TRBV11-2	NA	NA	TRBJ2-3
TGTGCCAGCAGCCTCACCGGGAGCAATTTCGAGCAGTACTTC	CASSLTGSNFEQYF	TRBV7-3	NA	NA	TRBJ2-7
TGTGCCACCATCGCAACTAGCGGGAGGGCCTCTACGCAGTATTTT	CATIATSGRASTQYF	TRBV15	TRBD2	NA	TRBJ2-3
TGTGCCAGCAGCTTTGGGGGGCTCGGCTATGGCTACACCTTC	CASSFGGLGYGYTF	TRBV7-9	NA	NA	TRBJ1-2
TGTGCCAGCAGCCATGGACTAGCGGGTGTCTCTGGGGCCAACGTCCTGACTTTC	CASSHGLAGVSGANVLTF	TRBV7-9	TRBD2	once	TRBJ2-6
TGCGCCAGCAGCCAAAGAGTAGCGGGAGGGTTTGGGGGTGAGAAGACCCAGTACTTC	CASSQRVAGGFGGEKTQYF	TRBV4-3	TRBD2	NA	TRBJ2-5
TGTGCCAGCAGCATAACGACTAGCGGTACCTACGAGCAGTACTTC	CASSITTSGTYEQYF	TRBV7-8	TRBD2	NA	TRBJ2-7
TGTGCCAGCAGCCAAGATCTCGCGGCAGGGGAAGAAGAGACCCAGTACTTC	CASSQDLAAGEEETQYF	TRBV4-2	NA	NA	TRBJ2-5
TGTGCCAGCAGCTTAGGACTAGCGGGGAGCCCCTACGAGCAGTACTTC	CASSLGLAGSPYEQYF	TRBV5-4	TRBD2	NA	TRBJ2-7
TGTGCCAGCAGCTCCATTACGTGGACGCAGTACTTC	CASSSITWTQYF	TRBV7-3	NA	NA	TRBJ2-7
TGTGCCAGCAGCTTAGTTCCCTACGAGCAGTACTTC	CASSLVPYEQYF	TRBV11-2	NA	NA	TRBJ2-7
TGTGCCAGCAGCTTAACCGGGTCCTTATCCTACGAGCAGTACTTC	CASSLTGSLSYEQYF	TRBV7-6	NA	NA	TRBJ2-7
TGCGCCAGCAGCTTTAGACTAGCGGCTAACAATGAGCAGTTCTTC	CASSFRLAANNEQFF	TRBV5-1	TRBD2	NA	TRBJ2-1
TGTGCCAGCAGCTTAGGGACTAGCGGGAGTCACGGGGAGCTGTTTTTT	CASSLGTSGSHGELFF	TRBV7-9	TRBD2	NA	TRBJ2-2
TGTGCCAGCTCCCTATCCACAGGGGACAATCAGCCCCAGCATTTT	CASSLSTGDNQPQHF	TRBV18	TRBD1	NA	TRBJ1-5
TGCAGCGCCGCCGGGACTAGCGGGAATAATGAGCAGTTCTTC	CSAAGTSGNNEQFF	TRBV29-1	TRBD2	NA	TRBJ2-1
TGTGCCAGCAGCTTGGGGGCCCTAGCGGGAAGCACAGATACGCAGTATTTT	CASSLGALAGSTDTQYF	TRBV5-4	TRBD2	NA	TRBJ2-3
TGCGCCAGCAGCTTAGGGGCCGGAGAGACCCAGTACTTC	CASSLGAGETQYF	TRBV5-1	NA	NA	TRBJ2-5
TGTGCCAGCAGCTCTTTAGCGGGAGAGTCAAATGAGCAGTTCTTC	CASSSLAGESNEQFF	TRBV7-9	TRBD2	NA	TRBJ2-1
TGTGCCAGCAGCCCAGGGACTAGCGGGTGGGCCTACGAGCAGTACTTC	CASSPGTSGWAYEQYF	TRBV5-4	TRBD2	NA	TRBJ2-7
TGCGCCAGCAGCCCCCAAGGACTAGCGGGGGTTTCCTACGAGCAGTACTTC	CASSPQGLAGVSYEQYF	TRBV5-1	TRBD2	NA	TRBJ2-7
TGTGCCAGCAGCTTAGGAGGGACGTCGGAGACCCAGTACTTC	CASSLGGTSETQYF	TRBV11-3	NA	NA	TRBJ2-5
TGTGCCAGCTCACGGGGTTTCGACACAGATACGCAGTATTTT	CASSRGFDTDTQYF	TRBV18	NA	once	TRBJ2-3
TGCGCCAGCAGCTTGGAAGGGACTAGCGGGACACGCACAGATACGCAGTATTTT	CASSLEGTSGTRTDTQYF	TRBV5-1	TRBD2	NA	TRBJ2-3
TGTGCCAGCAGTTACCCGACTAGCGGGGATGAGCAGTTCTTC	CASSYPTSGDEQFF	TRBV6-6	TRBD2	once	TRBJ2-1
TGTGCCAGCAGCGGGCAATTAAGCTCTGGAAACACCATATATTTT	CASSGQLSSGNTIYF	TRBV5-6	NA	NA	TRBJ1-3
TGCAGCGTTGGGGGGCGGGAGCAGTTCTTC	CSVGGREQFF	TRBV29-1	NA	NA	TRBJ2-1
TGTGCCAGCAGTCGGGACAGGGGGGAGACCCAGTACTTC	CASSRDRGETQYF	TRBV6-6	TRBD1	NA	TRBJ2-5
TGTGCCTGGATAGGTCAGGAGACTAATGAAAAACTGTTTTTT	CAWIGQETNEKLFF	TRBV30	NA	NA	TRBJ1-4
TGCGCCAGCAGCTTAGTAACGGTCGGGAACTACGAGCAGTACTTC	CASSLVTVGNYEQYF	TRBV5-1	NA	NA	TRBJ2-7
TGTGCCAGCAGCTCAAACAGTAACACTGAAGCTTTCTTT	CASSSNSNTEAFF	TRBV7-3	NA	NA	TRBJ1-1